This TCR beta chain came from a study of T cell repertoires in cytomegalovirus infection. Study summary: CMV infection together with matching HLA type was indicated by public TCR beta signatures. General study points: Carriers of CMV plus the relevant HLA were identified by cumulative public TCR beta family frequency. Dominating the ex vivo response were TCR beta clonotypes that were CMV-specific and HLA-C-restricted.

The germline gives CDR1 MNHEY, CDR2 SMNVEV (reference sequence). The CDR3 runs to 15 residues. V gave up 5 bases and J gave up 2 bases, with 14 bases separating them. Each CDR3 protein is one row after TCRdb ran MiXCR on the reads. The sample has nearly 550,000 distinct CDR3 sequences, more than 15% seen once. Many counts were recorded for this clonotype. The antigen remains undetermined. Sample: CD8+ T cells from PBMCs. The chain carries TRBV27 and TRBJ2-3; a possible D gene is TRBD1 (5 bases). The origin of this receptor is a human donor in good health (CMV status not recorded). Some clones in this sample may be carry-over from other donors' samples. The CDR3 bases are TGTGCCAGCAGTGGACACCTTTTACACACAGATACGCAGTATTTT. Translation gives CASSGHLLHTDTQYF.